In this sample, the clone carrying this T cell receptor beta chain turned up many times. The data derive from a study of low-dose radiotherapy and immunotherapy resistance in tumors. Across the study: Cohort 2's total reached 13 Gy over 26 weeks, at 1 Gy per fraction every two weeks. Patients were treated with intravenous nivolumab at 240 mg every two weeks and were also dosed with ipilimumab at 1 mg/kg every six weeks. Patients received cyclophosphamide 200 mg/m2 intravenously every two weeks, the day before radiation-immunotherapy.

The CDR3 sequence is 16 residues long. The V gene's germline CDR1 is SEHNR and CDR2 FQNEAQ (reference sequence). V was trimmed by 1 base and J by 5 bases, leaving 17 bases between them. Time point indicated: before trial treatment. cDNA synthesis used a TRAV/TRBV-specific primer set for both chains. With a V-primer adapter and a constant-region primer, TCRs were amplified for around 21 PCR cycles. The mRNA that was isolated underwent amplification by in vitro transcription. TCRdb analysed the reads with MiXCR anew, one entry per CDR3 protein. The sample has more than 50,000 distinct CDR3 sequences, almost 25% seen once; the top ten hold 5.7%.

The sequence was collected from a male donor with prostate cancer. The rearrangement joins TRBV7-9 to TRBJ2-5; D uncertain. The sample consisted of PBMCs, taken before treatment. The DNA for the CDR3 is TGTGCCAGCAGCTTAGAACTTAAGGTCGCCGAGGAGACCCAGTACTTC. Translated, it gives CASSLELKVAEETQYF.